This T cell receptor (beta chain) stems from a study of T cell responses to AZD1222 COVID-19 vaccine. This table comes from immunoSEQ multiplex PCR, and its TCRdb copy is limited to in-frame clones, with some not included. The data contain about 200,000 clones, approximately 92% of them singletons. Whole-study findings and limits: Spike-specific TCR breadth rose after two AZD1222 doses, and depth rose as well.

Details on this clone: Antigen specificity is unknown.

This sequence originates from an adult in good health. This specimen was peripheral blood, taken on day 0 of AZD1222 vaccination.

CDR3 residues: CASSDPLMTALRGYTF. In DNA, the CDR3 is TGTGCCAGCAGCGACCCATTAATGACAGCCCTTCGGGGCTACACCTTC. The V and J genes are TRBV5-4 and TRBJ1-2, with D possibly TRBD1 on 5 matching bases. The CDR3 covers 16 residues. The V and J ends lost 4 bases and 8 bases respectively, with 24 bases between them. Germline-derived CDR1 and CDR2 are SGHNT and YYREEE (reference sequence). The entire variable domain, with the rest obtained from reference TRBV5-4 and TRBJ1-2, is as follows: ETGVTQSPTHLIKTRGQQVTLRCSSQSGHNTVSWYQQALGQGPQFIFQYYREEENGRGNFPPRFSGLQFPNYSSELNVNALELDDSALYLCASSDPLMTALRGYTFGSGTRLTVV.